This T cell receptor beta chain originates from a study of T cell responses to AZD1222 COVID-19 vaccine. Points on this clone: As yet, its antigen is unknown.

Notes on the study in general: At 160-218 and 743-854, vaccine-associated CD4 TCRs were dominant, and they spanned spike. Regions left unmutated in variants are reportedly the target of nearly half of spike-specific TCRs. Spike-specific TCR breadth and depth went up after people got two AZD1222 doses. Possibly, clonal diversity was underestimated; donors were largely white British and included more females.

Germline loops: CDR1 SGHRS, CDR2 YFSETQ. The CDR3 contains 16 residues. V was clipped by 6 bases and J by 4 bases; unmatched bases: 12. Assay used: immunoSEQ multiplex PCR; TCRdb lists only in-frame clones, some missing. Counted here are 65,000 to 95,000 clones, 80% occurring once; the ten biggest clones make up under 25%. The V call is TRBV5-1, the J call TRBJ2-1, with 8 bases fitting TRBD2. Here the sequenced sample was peripheral blood, taken on day 0 of AZD1222 vaccination. This TCR was recovered from an adult in good health. CDR3 DNA: TGCGCCAGCAAACTAAGAACTAGCGGAGAGTACAATGAGCAGTTCTTC. This gives the protein CASKLRTSGEYNEQFF. Full variable domain (missing parts from reference TRBV5-1 and TRBJ2-1): KAGVTQTPRYLIKTRGQQVTLSCSPISGHRSVSWYQQTPGQGLQFLFEYFSETQRNKGNFPGRFSGRQFSNSRSEMNVSTLELGDSALYLCASKLRTSGEYNEQFFGPGTRLTVL.